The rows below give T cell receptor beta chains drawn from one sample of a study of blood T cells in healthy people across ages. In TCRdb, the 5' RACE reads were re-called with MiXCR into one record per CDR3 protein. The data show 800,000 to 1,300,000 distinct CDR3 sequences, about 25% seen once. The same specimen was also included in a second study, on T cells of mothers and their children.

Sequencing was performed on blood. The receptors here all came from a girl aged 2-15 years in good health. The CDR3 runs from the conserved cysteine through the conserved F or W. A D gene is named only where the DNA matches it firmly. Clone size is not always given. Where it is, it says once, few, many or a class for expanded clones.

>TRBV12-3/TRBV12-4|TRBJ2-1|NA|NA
CASSQSGSLYNEQFF
TGTGCCAGCAGTCAGTCCGGGTCCCTCTACAATGAGCAGTTCTTC
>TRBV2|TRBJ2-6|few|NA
CASSDTASGANVLTF
TGTGCCAGCAGTGACACAGCCTCTGGGGCCAACGTCCTGACTTTC
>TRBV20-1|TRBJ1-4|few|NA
CSATGHIATNEKLFF
TGCAGTGCTACGGGACACATAGCAACTAATGAAAAACTGTTTTTT
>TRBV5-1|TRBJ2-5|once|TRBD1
CASSEDGTGGRRQYF
TGCGCCAGCAGCGAAGACGGGACAGGCGGACGAAGGCAGTACTTC
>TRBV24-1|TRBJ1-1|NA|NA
CATSDYLAGPVTEAFF
TGTGCCACCAGTGATTACCTGGCAGGGCCCGTCACTGAAGCTTTCTTT
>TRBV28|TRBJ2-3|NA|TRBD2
CASNRSGSKGDTQYF
TGTGCCAGCAACAGAAGCGGGAGTAAGGGAGATACGCAGTATTTT
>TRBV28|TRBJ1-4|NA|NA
CATSNTDSTNEKLFF
TGTGCCACCTCGAATACAGATTCAACTAATGAAAAACTGTTTTTT
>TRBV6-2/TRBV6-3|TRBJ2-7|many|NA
CASSYGQSYEQYF
TGTGCCAGCAGTTACGGACAGTCCTACGAGCAGTACTTC
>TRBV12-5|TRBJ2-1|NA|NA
CASGRGGVNEQFF
TGTGCTAGTGGTCGCGGGGGCGTCAATGAGCAGTTCTTC
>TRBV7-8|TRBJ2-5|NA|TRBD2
CASSFPSGGSNGGGKETQYF
TGTGCCAGCAGCTTTCCCTCGGGGGGGTCAAACGGGGGTGGAAAAGAGACCCAGTACTTC
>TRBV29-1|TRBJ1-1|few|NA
CSVGWDLRDTEAFF
TGCAGCGTTGGTTGGGACCTGAGGGACACTGAGGCTTTCTTT
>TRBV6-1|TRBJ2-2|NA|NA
CASKDAGELFF
TGTGCCAGCAAGGACGCCGGGGAGCTGTTTTTT
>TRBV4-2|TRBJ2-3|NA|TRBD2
CASSQEAGGPTDTQYF
TGTGCCAGCAGCCAAGAAGCGGGGGGGCCAACGGATACGCAGTATTTT